This passage covers 5 T cell receptor beta chains from one sample sequenced in a study of Graves' ophthalmopathy and Graves' hyperthyroidism (dated by TCRdb to 2016 to 2019). The sequencing machine was an Illumina HiSeq 2000. For repertoire sequencing, TCR beta CDR3 regions were amplified from RNA transcripts. The first round of RT-PCR was done with HTBI primers and the Qiagen OneStep RT-PCR kit, and was followed by a second round of multiplex PCR, then size selection and purification. Through fastp at Q25 and MiXCR, TCRdb rebuilt clones from the public reads, retaining in-frame beta chains. Every CDR3 protein is listed once, alongside the most common genes and DNA of its rows. Across this sample there are over 650,000 distinct CDR3 sequences, with approximately 39% seen only once. The ten largest clones capture roughly 3.5% of the sample. Sequencing was performed on peripheral blood. Every receptor here comes from an adult man with Graves' ophthalmopathy.

The V call is TRBV7-9, the J call TRBJ2-5, with 10 bases lining up with TRBD1. Germline V gene lookup returns CDR1 SEHNR and CDR2 FQNEAQ (reference sequence). The ends lost 4 bases at V and 10 bases at J; junction bases unmatched: 9. There are 14 residues in the CDR3. The CDR3 bases are TGTGCCAGCAGCTGGACCGGGACAGGGGTTGACCAGTACTTC. This gives the protein CASSWTGTGVDQYF. Complete variable domain (other parts from reference TRBV7-9 and TRBJ2-5): DTGVSQNPRHKITKRGQNVTFRCDPISEHNRLYWYRQTLGQGPEFLTYFQNEAQLEKSRLLSDRFSAERPKGSFSTLEIQRTEQGDSAMYLCASSWTGTGVDQYFGPGTRLLVL.

The V gene is TRBV9, the J gene TRBJ1-2; D not certain. The CDR3 sequence is 15 residues long. CDR1 is SGDLS, CDR2 YYNGEE, per germline. The ends were cut back, 0 bases at V and 8 bases at J, with 17 bases in the middle. Here the CDR3 reads CASSVEGVAREGYTF. The CDR3, as DNA: TGTGCCAGCAGCGTAGAGGGCGTTGCCCGGGAGGGCTACACCTTC.

The V call is TRBV7-2, the J call TRBJ1-1; TRBD1 matches 7 bases. Germline trimming cut 8 bases from V and 7 bases from J; bases unmatched to any gene: 10. Germline loops: CDR1 SGHTA, CDR2 FQGNSA. CDR3 length: 13 residues. The CDR3 DNA is TGTGCCAGCGGCCTTAGACAGGGTGATGAAGCTTTCTTT. This codes for CASGLRQGDEAFF.

This clonotype has just a few counts. The J gene is TRBJ2-2, the V gene TRBV5-4, with TRBD2 matching 8 bases. Germline V lookup: CDR1 SGHNT, CDR2 YYREEE (reference sequence). Trimming at V came to 4 bases and at J to 9 bases, leaving 5 bases not matched to a gene. The CDR3 has 13 amino acids. The CDR3 region is CASSKPGGRELFF. The CDR3 nucleotides read TGTGCCAGCAGCAAACCGGGGGGGAGGGAGCTGTTTTTT.

The V and J genes are TRBV6-1 and TRBJ1-3; D call uncertain. The CDR3 runs to 14 residues. Trimming took off 10 bases at V and 0 bases at J, with 13 bases between the two ends. Germline CDR1 is MNHNS and CDR2 is SASEGT. CDR3 sequence reads: CATSLWNSGNTIYF. In nucleotides, the CDR3 is TGTGCCACCAGCTTATGGAACTCTGGAAACACCATATATTTT.